This T cell receptor beta chain stems from a study of blood T cells in healthy people across ages. Turning to the study itself: Through template switching, about one barcoded beta molecule was captured per two T cells, as measured in model experiments.

This clonotype was seen a handful of times. Antigen: not known. This CDR3 is built from 15 residues. With 10 bases removed from V and 0 bases from J, the gap between germline ends came to 16 bases. The V gene's germline CDR1 is SNHLY and CDR2 FYNNEI. Primers used in a second PCR of about 7 to 12 cycles were a sample-barcoded 5' primer and a J-beta primer mix. Using its own MiXCR run on the 5' RACE reads, TCRdb lists one record per CDR3 protein. The top ten hold about 32% of the sample, which has fewer than 900,000 distinct CDR3 sequences, about half seen once. General study findings and limits: When one million T cells were used, diversity estimates were thought to be underestimates.

What was sequenced was blood. The rearrangement links TRBV2 to TRBJ1-5, with D possibly TRBD1 on 5 matching bases. The origin of this receptor is a woman aged 55-69 years in good health. Here the CDR3 reads CATRGRGDSNQPQHF. The CDR3 DNA is TGTGCCACAAGGGGACGGGGAGATAGCAATCAGCCCCAGCATTTT.